A selection of T cell receptor beta chains follows, all from one sample in a study of OX40 agonist ivuxolimab in advanced cancers. Profiled with immunoSEQ multiplex PCR; TCRdb holds only in-frame clones, not every one. This repertoire shows approximately 70,000 clones, 77% found once; its top ten account for about 1.6%. Here the sequenced sample was CD4+ or CD8+ T cells sorted from blood, taken in a trial of the OX40 agonist ivuxolimab. The receptors shown here come from an adult with an advanced solid tumor such as melanoma, head and neck, liver or kidney cancer. Both conserved end residues are part of each CDR3. D genes are given only for firm matches. Expanded clones are given a class, and other clones once, few, many or no size at all.

TRBV7-9	TRBJ1-2	few	TRBD1	TGTGCCAGCAGCCTGACAGGGGCGGTCGATGGCTACACCTTC	CASSLTGAVDGYTF
TRBV20-1	TRBJ2-3	-	-	TGCAGTGCGGGGCCAGATACGCAGTATTTT	CSAGPDTQYF
TRBV5-1	TRBJ1-1	many	TRBD1	TGCGCCAGCAGTACCGGGACAGGGGGCACTGAAGCTTTCTTT	CASSTGTGGTEAFF
TRBV5-1	TRBJ1-5	once	-	TGCGCCAGCAGCTTGGAAAACCTGAGGTGGGGTCAGAATCAGCCCCAGCATTTT	CASSLENLRWGQNQPQHF
TRBV10-2	TRBJ2-7	-	-	TGCGCCAGCAGTGAGATCGTGGGTCCGAACGAGCAGTACTTC	CASSEIVGPNEQYF
TRBV2	TRBJ2-7	-	-	TGTGCCAGCAGGCTAGGGGCCGGGAGCTCCTACGAGCAGTACTTC	CASRLGAGSSYEQYF
TRBV29-1	TRBJ2-5	few	-	TGCAGCGTTGGGTCGTGGGGGGAGACCCAGTACTTC	CSVGSWGETQYF
TRBV29-1	TRBJ1-1	-	-	TGCAGCGTTGAAGATCGGGGCAGGAACACTGAAGCTTTCTTT	CSVEDRGRNTEAFF
TRBV30	TRBJ1-1	few	-	TGTGCCTGGAGAGAGCTCCCCTCCACTGAAGCTTTCTTT	CAWRELPSTEAFF
TRBV6-5	TRBJ1-1	-	-	TGTGCCAGCAGTTACTTCCGAGGGGCTGAAGCTTTCTTT	CASSYFRGAEAFF
TRBV7-9	TRBJ2-1	-	TRBD2	TGTGCCAGCAGCCGTACCCCTAGCGGGAGACGTAATGAGCAGTTCTTC	CASSRTPSGRRNEQFF
TRBV19	TRBJ2-2	-	TRBD1	TGTGCCAGTAGTGCAAGCTCAGGGGGCACCGGGGAGCTGTTTTTT	CASSASSGGTGELFF
TRBV7-7	TRBJ2-3	-	-	TGTGCTAGCAGCTTAGGGGACGTCGATACGCAGTATTTT	CASSLGDVDTQYF
TRBV28	TRBJ1-4	-	TRBD1	TGTGCCAGCAGCCCGGGGGGGACAGGGGACGAAAAACTGTTTTTT	CASSPGGTGDEKLFF
TRBV6-5	TRBJ2-7	-	TRBD2	TGTGCCAGCAGTTCCCAGAGCGGGAGCGGCTACGAGCAGTACTTC	CASSSQSGSGYEQYF
TRBV4-1	TRBJ2-7	few	-	TGCGCCAGCAGCCAAGGACACGGGCTGTTAACCTACGAGCAGTACTTC	CASSQGHGLLTYEQYF
TRBV30	TRBJ1-5	few	-	TGTGCCTGGAGTTCGGGACGGTATAGCAATCAGCCCCAGCATTTT	CAWSSGRYSNQPQHF
TRBV19	TRBJ2-2	-	TRBD1	TGTGCCAGTAGTATAACAAGGGGACAGGGGATCACCGGGGAGCTGTTTTTT	CASSITRGQGITGELFF
TRBV11-3	TRBJ2-3	once	-	TGTGCCAGCAGCGCACCGACACGGGATACGCAGTATTTT	CASSAPTRDTQYF
TRBV7-3	TRBJ2-5	-	-	TGTGCCAGCAGCTTAACTGCGGCCGGGTTGGAGACCCAGTACTTC	CASSLTAAGLETQYF
TRBV5-1	TRBJ2-3	-	-	TGCGCCAGCACCACTGTCCCCCCAGATACGCAGTATTTT	CASTTVPPDTQYF
TRBV19	TRBJ2-5	-	TRBD2	TGTGCCAGTAGTGCACTAGCGGTCCAAGAGACCCAGTACTTC	CASSALAVQETQYF
TRBV2	TRBJ2-3	-	-	TGTGCCAGCAGTTTAGCTAGCCAGTTGGATACGCAGTATTTT	CASSLASQLDTQYF
TRBV30	TRBJ2-1	once	-	TGTGCCTATCAAGGGACTCTACTTCATAATGAGCAGTTCTTC	CAYQGTLLHNEQFF
TRBV9	TRBJ2-2	-	-	TGTGCCAGCAGCGTAACACCTTACACCGGGGAGCTGTTTTTT	CASSVTPYTGELFF
TRBV2	TRBJ2-1	once	-	TGTGCCAGCAGTCTAAGCCCAACAGGGACTGAGCAGTTCTTC	CASSLSPTGTEQFF
TRBV7-3	TRBJ2-6	-	TRBD1	TGTGCCAGCAGCCGAGAAGCCGGGACAGTAAACCCTGGGGCCAACGTCCTGACTTTC	CASSREAGTVNPGANVLTF
TRBV15	TRBJ1-5	-	TRBD1	TGTGCCACCAGCAGAGACGAGGGGGCTCAGCCCCAGCATTTT	CATSRDEGAQPQHF
TRBV5-1	TRBJ1-1	-	TRBD1	TGCGCCAGCAGCTATGACAGGGCCCTCGGGACTGAAGCTTTCTTT	CASSYDRALGTEAFF
TRBV9	TRBJ2-5	-	TRBD2	TGTGCCAGCAGCGTAGGGGGACTAAACCCAGAGACCCAGTACTTC	CASSVGGLNPETQYF
TRBV15	TRBJ2-5	-	-	TGTGCCACCAGCAGAGGGGGAATTTTCCAAGAGACCCAGTACTTC	CATSRGGIFQETQYF
TRBV10-2	TRBJ2-2	-	TRBD2	TGCGCCAGCAGTGTCCGAAGCGGGGGGAACACCGGGGAGCTGTTTTTT	CASSVRSGGNTGELFF
TRBV6-5	TRBJ2-3	-	-	TGTGCCACCGTAGACGACAGCACAGATACGCAGTATTTT	CATVDDSTDTQYF
TRBV28	TRBJ1-3	-	-	TGTGCCAGCAGTTTGGATCAGGGAGACTCTGGAAACACCATATATTTT	CASSLDQGDSGNTIYF
TRBV9	TRBJ1-3	-	TRBD1	TGTGCCAGCAAACCGGGACAGGGATCTGGAAACACCATATATTTT	CASKPGQGSGNTIYF
TRBV5-4	TRBJ2-3	-	-	TGTGCCAGCAGCCCGGATTCGGGGTGGACCACAGATACGCAGTATTTT	CASSPDSGWTTDTQYF
TRBV15	TRBJ1-5	-	-	TGTGCCACCAGCCCTGACCGTTTAGGGAGGGCCCAGCATTTT	CATSPDRLGRAQHF
TRBV2	TRBJ1-4	-	-	TGTGCCAGCAGTGCAGAGACAGGCGAAAAACTGTTTTTT	CASSAETGEKLFF
TRBV19	TRBJ1-4	-	-	TGTGCCAGTAGTAATTTGTTCAGGGTGCGGGAAGAAAAACTGTTTTTT	CASSNLFRVREEKLFF
TRBV20-1	TRBJ1-2	-	-	TGCAGTGCTAGTCCGCTTTATGGCTACACCTTC	CSASPLYGYTF
TRBV28	TRBJ2-5	-	-	TGTGCCAGCAGTTCCGCGGCTACAGGGAGCACAGAGACCCAGTACTTC	CASSSAATGSTETQYF
TRBV4-2	TRBJ2-7	-	-	TGTGCCAGCAGCCAAGATCAATCCAGCAGGGTAACTTACTACGAGCAGTACTTC	CASSQDQSSRVTYYEQYF